This T cell receptor (beta chain) was captured by sequencing in a study of cytomegalovirus exposure and HLA in healthy donors (TCRdb year 2017). Regarding the complete study: In an earlier analysis of several hundred of the donors, 276 Gb of sequence data and roughly 100 million unique TCR beta sequences from roughly 190 million T cells were reported. An early release that covered roughly 600 HLA-typed donors contained about 300 gigabases of sequencing data and 65 million to 100 million unique TCR sequences. Of the 350 to 400 genotyped donors, 65% to 90% fell in the genetic ancestry cluster associated with self-reported Caucasian donors. The study aimed to test whether cataloging public T cell receptors could reveal signatures of past pathogen exposure. The study used immunosequencing to profile the T cell repertoires of around 600 subjects and linked those repertoires to cytomegalovirus serostatus. In addition to the first cohort of approximately 650 subjects, a separate validation cohort of 120 different subjects was used. The study combined high-throughput TCR immunosequencing, statistical association of individual TCRs with disease status, and machine learning to predict cytomegalovirus infection status. A later analysis re-analyzed previously published TCR beta repertoires from roughly 690 donors and added high-resolution HLA genotyping to study TCR occurrence patterns. The later analysis used no new phenotypic data to find candidate immune exposures, relying instead on TCR beta sequences and their occurrence across donors. An earlier analysis of 587 of the donors used high-throughput TCR beta sequencing to judge whether each TCR beta V gene segment behaved as functional or pseudogenic. Donor age, sex, ethnicity and CMV serostatus were collected together with the repertoire data. In a later genetic analysis, genome-wide SNP genotypes for about three fifths of the roughly 670 donors were used, and that subset was treated as a discovery cohort. All discovery cohort repertoires had been generated using a single sequencing platform. HLA typing covered class I and class II loci at four-digit resolution. The number of donors typed differed by locus, with roughly 629-640 for A, B, C, DRB1 and DQB1, around 520 for DQA1, 600 to 610 for DPA1, and 400 to 490 for DPB1. Roughly 5 DR-DQ haplotypes were handled as single units for association and clustering, since linkage in the cohort was strong. Across some 400 genotyped donors of the cohort, an average of approximately 240,000 unique TCR beta nucleotide sequences per donor were sequenced, and roughly 20% of those sequences were non-productive. General findings and caveats noted by the study authors: The classifier was reported to diagnose cytomegalovirus status with high specificity and sensitivity in both the original and validation cohorts. Correlated functional status among segregating V segments might reflect linkage disequilibrium, but an unknown experimental factor could not be ruled out. Strong co-occurrence of HLA alleles, especially DR and DQ, made assigning TCR associations to individual alleles difficult. Most TCR sequences were observed very rarely across donors, whereas some public TCRs were present in many individuals. An association between a missense DCLRE1C variant and V-gene and J-gene trimming of TCR beta chains was found in a later genetic analysis and replicated in an independent cohort. The earlier analysis of some 560 of the donors excluded 15 to 20 rarely observed V segments, including chromosome 9 orphons, because counts were too low. In a later analysis, HLA-associated TCR beta chains were found to be more clonally expanded and to have lower generation probabilities than equally common non-associated chains. Because some donors lacked HLA typing at each locus, the association tests relied only on the typed subset. CMV serostatus was the only immune exposure information available for the cohort. Because the 87-base-pair reads could not distinguish some IMGT-functional V segments, including TRBV6-2 and TRBV6-3, those segments were excluded. Several of the top co-occurrence clusters appeared to be linked to parvovirus B19, influenza, CMV and Epstein-Barr virus, according to a later analysis. In a later analysis, TCR association rates were found to vary across HLA loci, with the most associated TCRs seen for DRB1 alleles and the fewest for HLA-C alleles. A further reported finding was that TCR beta sequences accurately predicted the HLA-A and HLA-B alleles for most subjects in the first cohort. This cohort had only TCR beta chains sequenced, and the lack of alpha or paired-chain data limited which features could be detected. The presence/absence analyses assumed that sequencing depth was roughly uniform across donors, and that assumption may not be true. A cluster of highly shared sequence variants was judged likely to represent a technical artifact of the sequencing pipeline. In a later genetic analysis, fewer N-insertions in productive TCRs were reported among donors in an Asian-associated ancestry cluster than the approximately 710-donor mean. In an earlier analysis of 587 of the donors, most TCR beta V segments appeared in productive rearrangements about 90% or about 30% of the time, broadly matching IMGT annotations. A later analysis found that most CMV-associated TCR beta chains appeared HLA-restricted, with HLA associations seemingly driven largely by CMV exposure. A few of the identified cytomegalovirus-associated TCR beta chains were confirmed in vitro to be specific for cytomegalovirus antigens. The study gave a list of under 200 TCR beta chains associated with cytomegalovirus. The authors suggested that the approach could potentially be generalized to other disease states and immunological phenotypes. Specific HLA alleles were associated with roughly 17,000 TCR beta sequences at a false discovery rate of 0.05 in a later analysis.

The cohort consisted of approximately 690 healthy bone marrow donors. At the time of sampling, every cohort member was nominally healthy, though immune exposures that went unrecorded were likely present. The donor tested CMV seropositive, placing the donor among the roughly 300 seropositive members of the cohort. Every donor gave a peripheral blood sample, and the peripheral blood mononuclear cells from that sample were used for TCR beta sequencing. The Qiagen DNeasy Blood Extraction Kit was used to extract genomic DNA from the blood cell samples. This clone was recorded once. It lacks a known antigen. Base-call qualities are not available, and no considerably larger clone is one nucleotide away. V is shortened by 0 bases, J by 4 bases, and the region joining them spans 9 bases. From the cysteine through the phenylalanine, the CDR3 covers 14 amino acids. Kept here is only the CDR3 DNA, which spans 42 bases and is read in frame from base 1. CDR1 and CDR2 were assigned from the germline V gene as KGHSH and LQKENI.

Libraries were constructed by the immunoSEQ multiplex PCR assay. A mixture of 60 forward primers for TCR Vbeta segments and 13 reverse primers for TCR Jbeta segments was used in the multiplex PCR. A multiplex PCR assay on genomic DNA amplified the CDR3 region of rearranged TCR beta genes. The amplified TCR beta libraries were sequenced on the Illumina HiSeq System as 87-base-pair reads. Regarding the original processing steps: A later analysis tallied around 80 million unique TCR beta chains across the 640 or so repertoires, and approximately 9.9 million of those chains were shared by two or more donors. Raw reads were error-corrected and collapsed into unique sequences with a nearest-neighbor algorithm that merged closely related sequences to remove PCR and sequencing errors. CDR3 sequences were aligned to IMGT reference sequences to assign V, D and J gene segments. For a sequence to be retained, a match of at least six nucleotides was required to both a V gene segment and a J gene segment. A rearrangement was called productive if the CDR3 had no stop codons and remained in frame with V and J, and every other rearrangement was called non-productive. CDR3 was defined according to IMGT convention as the region running from the second conserved V-encoded cysteine to the conserved J-encoded phenylalanine. Sequences without an unambiguous match to a single V gene segment were excluded from the earlier analysis of a few hundred of the donors. In an earlier analysis of several hundred of the donors, a V segment was called functional when productive rearrangements were above 56.7%, and segregating when the standard deviation between donors exceeded 5%. A statistical classification framework was built for diagnosing cytomegalovirus status from the catalog of TCR beta chain sequences. A later analysis assigned V and J genes by comparing TCR nucleotide sequences with IMGT/GENE-DB human TR gene sequences. Using the TCRdist pipeline, a later analysis assigned CDR3 sequences along with most-parsimonious VDJ recombination scenarios. In a later analysis, each TCR beta chain was defined by its CDR3 amino acid sequence together with its V-gene family, and reads lacking a unique V-gene family were excluded. As a way to deal with suspected cross-contamination and a sequencing artifact, a later analysis dropped approximately 570 nucleotide sequences that were highly shared and had low generation probability. In a later analysis, a clonal expansion index was calculated for each public chain from normalized within-repertoire ranks of inferred template counts. Generation probabilities in a later analysis came from a VDJ recombination model fitted to out-of-frame rearrangements, and those results were checked against IGoR. In a later analysis, hypergeometric tests were used to score TCR-TCR, TCR-HLA and TCR-CMV co-occurrence, with a repertoire-size bias correction applied to TCR pairs. A later analysis estimated false discovery rates by permuting HLA or CMV assignments 20 times. In a later analysis, co-occurring TCRs were grouped using DBSCAN, with TCRdist sequence similarity added in when clustering inside HLA-allele-positive subsets. Repertoires with fewer than 30,000 or more than 120,000 public chains were left out of co-occurrence clustering, as were five repertoires with anomalous nucleotide sharing. The table was pulled from immuneACCESS by TCRdb, which kept in-frame rearrangements only. Such tables lose some clones; where checked, under half of the loss comes from unresolved V genes, and the rest has no known cause. V, J and clone size are those of that table, while D and trimming were read from the DNA. The sample profile shows about 150,000 clones; about 73% of them were found once. The ten top clones hold less than 3.5% of the sample.

The rearranged chain carries TRBV18 and TRBJ1-2; TRBD1 is possibly the D segment (6 matching bases). Material: PBMCs. The receptor's source is a man aged 40-49 years in good health and CMV-seropositive. The CDR3 protein is CASSPPGGGYGYTF. Here is the DNA: TGTGCCAGCTCACCACCAGGGGGTGGCTATGGCTACACCTTC.